Presented here are 19 T cell receptor beta chains from one specimen sequenced in a study of monozygotic twins with inflammatory bowel disease. No DNA is given; TCRdb re-called the 5' RACE reads and lists each CDR3 protein once. The specimen's table records under 200,000 distinct CDR3 sequences. Sequenced: blood. The receptor set was obtained from a human donor with ulcerative colitis or Crohn's disease, or a healthy co-twin of an affected twin (not recorded which).

The genes are TRBV18 and TRBJ1-6. The CDR3 is 16 residues long. The germline CDR1 and CDR2 sequences are KGHSH and LQKENI. CDR3: CASSPAQFPYNSPLHF.

The chain uses TRBV7-2 and TRBJ2-1; lacking DNA, the TRBD1 call made by TCRdb goes unchecked. The CDR3 runs 12 residues. CDR1 and CDR2 (germline): SGHTA, FQGNSA. CDR3 region: CASSQGELEQFF. The full variable domain, completed using reference TRBV7-2 and TRBJ2-1, is GAGVSQSPSNKVTEKGKDVELRCDPISGHTALYWYRQSLGQGLEFLIYFQGNSAPDKSGLPSDRFSAERTGGSVSTLTIQRTQQEDSAVYLCASSQGELEQFFGPGTRLTVL.

The CDR3 here is CASRGRGVYGYTF. V gene TRBV6-5 combines with J gene TRBJ1-2; there is no DNA to check the TCRdb D call of TRBD1. From germline, CDR1 is MNHEY and CDR2 SVGAGI. This CDR3 comprises 13 residues.

The chain combines TRBV27 with TRBJ1-6. From germline, CDR1 is MNHEY and CDR2 SMNVEV (reference sequence). This CDR3 has 12 amino acids. The chain's CDR3 is CASSQTNSPLHF.

The rearrangement uses TRBV6-7 and TRBJ2-2; TCRdb picks TRBD1, but there is no DNA to check that call. TRBV6-7 is flagged as an ORF with uncertain function. The CDR3 covers 18 residues. The CDR3 region is CASSLPPQRSRDTGELFF.

The V and J genes are TRBV30 and TRBJ2-1; TCRdb indicates TRBD2, and absent DNA this call remains unverified. Germline V gene data show CDR1 as GTSNPN and CDR2 as SVGIG (reference sequence). There are 14 residues in the CDR3. The CDR3 sequence: CAWSVRSKGLPPFF.

The chain employs TRBV29-1 and TRBJ1-1. Looked up from germline, CDR1 is SQVTM and CDR2 is ANQGSEA. The CDR3 runs 11 residues. The CDR3 spells CSVVEDTEAFF.

The V call is TRBV7-2, the J call TRBJ1-5; TCRdb indicates TRBD1, and absent DNA this call remains unverified. The V gene's germline CDR1 is SGHTA and CDR2 FQGNSA. The CDR3 loop spans 15 amino acids. CDR3 sequence reads: CASSLEQGLNQPQHF.

The chain uses TRBV5-1 and TRBJ2-7; TCRdb designates TRBD2, a call that cannot be tested without DNA. The CDR3 loop spans 15 amino acids. Looked up from germline, CDR1 is SGHRS and CDR2 is YFSETQ. CDR3 protein: CASSMAASDGYEQYF.

The chain is built from TRBV15 and TRBJ2-3; TCRdb's D call, TRBD2, is unchecked because there is no DNA. The CDR3 runs 18 residues. Germline-derived CDR1 and CDR2 are LNHNV and YYDKDF (reference sequence). CDR3 protein: CATSRVPVVSGTTDTQYF.

V and J are TRBV29-1 and TRBJ1-6; there is no DNA to check the TCRdb D call of TRBD1. CDR1 is SQVTM, CDR2 ANQGSEA, per germline. This CDR3 region has 13 residues. The chain's CDR3 is CSVGDRNNSPLHF. The full variable domain, with the rest looked up from reference TRBV29-1 and TRBJ1-6, is SAVISQKPSRDICQRGTSLTIQCQVDSQVTMMFWYRQQPGQSLTLIATANQGSEATYESGFVIDKFPISRPNLTFSTLTVSNMSPEDSSIYLCSVGDRNNSPLHFGNGTRLTVT.

The rearrangement links TRBV21-1 to TRBJ2-1; TCRdb indicates TRBD2, and absent DNA this call remains unverified. TRBV21-1 is noted as a pseudogene. CDR3 length: 17 residues. The CDR3 region is CASSKPPLAGTDNEQFF.

The V gene is TRBV12-3 or TRBV12-4, the J gene TRBJ1-5; the D call of TRBD1 rests on TCRdb alone, since no DNA is present to check it. The CDR3 is made up of 14 amino acids. The CDR3 here is CASSGDRGDQPQHF.

This CDR3 reads CSVSRTDYNEQFF. This chain links TRBV29-1 with TRBJ2-1; checking the TCRdb D call of TRBD1 is not possible without DNA. The CDR3 contains 13 residues. Germline loops: CDR1 SQVTM, CDR2 ANQGSEA.

The rearrangement joins TRBV11-1 to TRBJ1-6; TCRdb names TRBD1, which stays unverified in the absence of DNA. The CDR3 has 15 amino acids. Germline lookup yields CDR1 SGHAT and CDR2 FQDESV (reference sequence). CDR3: CASSLRQGLSSPLHF. The full variable domain, in which reference TRBV11-1 and TRBJ1-6 provide the parts outside the CDR3, is EAEVAQSPRYKITEKSQAVAFWCDPISGHATLYWYRQILGQGPELLVQFQDESVVDDSQLPKDRFSAERLKGVDSTLKIQPAELGDSAMYLCASSLRQGLSSPLHFGNGTRLTVT.

The gene calls are TRBV20-1 and TRBJ1-5; TCRdb's D call, TRBD1, is unchecked because there is no DNA. The CDR3 is made up of 12 amino acids. The V gene's germline CDR1 is DFQATT and CDR2 SNEGSKA (reference sequence). CDR3 region: CSEGQGNQPQHF.

The chain couples TRBV12-3 or TRBV12-4 to TRBJ1-1; as DNA is missing, the TRBD1 call by TCRdb cannot be tested. The CDR3 sequence is 15 residues long. The CDR3 loop is CASRPPGGGGTEAFF.

The chain carries TRBV3-1 and TRBJ2-5; TCRdb picks TRBD1, but there is no DNA to check that call. This CDR3 is built from 13 residues. Germline lookup yields CDR1 LGHDT and CDR2 YNNKEL (reference sequence). CDR3: CASSPTGLETQYF.

The genes are TRBV7-3 and TRBJ2-1; with no DNA, the TCRdb D assignment of TRBD2 cannot be verified. Germline lookup yields CDR1 SGHTA and CDR2 FQGTGA. This CDR3 comprises 19 residues. The CDR3 sequence is CASSLTGTSGVSSYNEQFF.